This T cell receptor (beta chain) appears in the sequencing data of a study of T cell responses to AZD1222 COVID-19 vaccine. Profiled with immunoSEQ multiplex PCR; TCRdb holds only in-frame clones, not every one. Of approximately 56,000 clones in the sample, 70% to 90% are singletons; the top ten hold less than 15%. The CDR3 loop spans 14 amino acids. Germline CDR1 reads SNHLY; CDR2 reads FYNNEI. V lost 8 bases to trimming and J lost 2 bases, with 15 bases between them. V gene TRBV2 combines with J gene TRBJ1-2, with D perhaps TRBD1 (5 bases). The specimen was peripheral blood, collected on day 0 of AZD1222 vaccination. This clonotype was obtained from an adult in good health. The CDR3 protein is CASQKPGLNYGYTF. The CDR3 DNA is TGTGCCAGCCAGAAGCCAGGGCTCAACTATGGCTACACCTTC.